This TCR beta chain stems from a study of blood T cell repertoires in COVID-19 (dated by TCRdb to between 2020 and 2021). At the level of the whole study: Samples covering the acute and convalescent phases of COVID-19 were provided by collaborators in the United States, Italy and Spain. The repertoires were released in a freely available public database intended as a resource for research on the immune response to SARS-CoV-2. The material from the prospective study consisted of cDNA or gDNA derived from T cells, B-cell-depleted T cells, or PBMCs. The dataset comprised deeply sampled blood TCRbeta repertoires from subjects exposed to, actively infected with, or recovered from COVID-19. Samples came from the ongoing ImmuneRACE study (first 160 participants) plus 1,254 subjects from 6 global collaborators. Sample metadata almost always included a de-identified subject ID, COVID-19 status, age in years and sex. HLA class I and class II types, where available, came from metadata supplied by the sample provider rather than from assay-based typing.

The immunoSEQ Assay, a bias-controlled multiplex PCR, was used to amplify TCRbeta CDR3 regions from genomic DNA. On the authors' methods: Within the assay, amplification of reference gene primers was used to estimate how many nucleated cells each sample contained. Sequence reads were collapsed and filtered to measure the absolute abundance of every unique TCRbeta CDR3 rearrangement. For each sample, productive Simpson clonality was calculated as the square root of Simpson's diversity index across productive rearrangements. In TCRdb, the immuneACCESS table is reduced to in-frame sequences with V and J assigned. These tables do not hold every clone; where another copy was compared, an unresolved V gene accounts for under half, and the others remain unexplained. Clone size and V and J calls were adopted from that table, with D and trimming inferred from the DNA. This sample holds around 260,000 clones; approximately 84% were observed only once. The ten largest clones take up less than 20% of the sample.

One collaborating source in Seattle enrolled patients while the patients were actively infected and followed the patients over time throughout the course of disease. Each collaborating institution followed its own protocols to collect whole blood in K2EDTA tubes. Collaborator samples were shipped for TCRbeta analysis as frozen whole blood, isolated PBMCs, or DNA extracted from either sample type. What the authors observed across the whole study: The quantity of clinical and demographic metadata differed by source and by participant and was supplied without curation.

Of note for this clone: The antigen this receptor binds is unknown. Base-call qualities are not available, and no considerably larger clone is one nucleotide away.

The germline V gene encodes CDR1 SGHDT and CDR2 YYEEEE. Trimming accounts for 2 bases at V and 11 bases at J, while the number of junction bases matched to no gene is 6. The CDR3 measures 15 amino acids from cysteine to phenylalanine. The read is trimmed to its CDR3 DNA, 45 bases read in frame from base 1. Recombination joined TRBV5-6 with TRBJ1-6, and 11 junction bases match TRBD1. The receptor was isolated from an older person with COVID-19, enrolled during active disease. The sample taken for sequencing was peripheral blood. The CDR3 amino acid sequence is: CASSLGDRGIPPLHF. The bases are TGTGCCAGCAGCTTAGGGGACAGGGGGATTCCACCCCTCCACTTT.